These T cell receptor beta chains were read from a single sample in a study of T cell responses to AZD1222 COVID-19 vaccine. The repertoire was sequenced with immunoSEQ multiplex PCR; TCRdb's copy has only in-frame clones and lacks some. The repertoire holds 130,000 or so clones, 85% to 95% seen once, with less than 1% in the top ten. This specimen was peripheral blood, taken on day 0 of MenACWY control vaccination. All receptors come from an adult in good health. Each CDR3 is given with its conserved first and last residue. D genes are given only for firm matches. The size field is filled for only some rows; it gives once, few, many or a size class.

abundance	j_gene	v_gene	d_gene	CDR3aa	CDR3nt
.	TRBJ1-1	TRBV6-5	TRBD1	CASSYWGQGAPTEAFF	TGTGCCAGCAGTTACTGGGGACAGGGGGCGCCCACTGAAGCTTTCTTT
few	TRBJ1-4	TRBV14	.	CASSQVMAPNEKLFF	TGTGCCAGCAGCCAAGTGATGGCGCCTAATGAAAAACTGTTTTTT
.	TRBJ2-3	TRBV5-5	.	CASSLEVSSPTQYF	TGTGCCAGCAGCTTGGAAGTAAGTTCCCCTACGCAGTATTTT
.	TRBJ2-1	TRBV7-6	TRBD2	CASSSSGLLDEQFF	TGTGCCAGCAGCTCCTCGGGACTACTAGATGAGCAGTTCTTC
.	TRBJ2-1	TRBV7-6	TRBD2	CASSLGFLAGAYNEQFF	TGTGCCAGCAGCTTAGGGTTCCTAGCGGGAGCTTACAATGAGCAGTTCTTC
.	TRBJ2-5	TRBV11-1	.	CASSLGHQETQYF	TGTGCCAGCAGCTTAGGACACCAAGAGACCCAGTACTTC
.	TRBJ2-2	TRBV27	TRBD1	CASSDRGWELFF	TGTGCCAGCAGTGACAGGGGGTGGGAGCTGTTTTTT
.	TRBJ1-1	TRBV5-6	.	CASSLLPKNTEAFF	TGTGCCAGCAGCTTGTTGCCTAAGAACACTGAAGCTTTCTTT
.	TRBJ2-7	TRBV7-3	.	CASSPYGGEQYF	TGTGCCAGCAGCCCCTATGGGGGCGAGCAGTACTTC
.	TRBJ1-2	TRBV20-1	.	CSASGVGRGYGYTF	TGCAGTGCTAGTGGAGTTGGGAGGGGCTATGGCTACACCTTC